This TCR beta chain was obtained from a study of T cell repertoires in cytomegalovirus infection. Study summary: Selected CMV epitopes included recently identified HLA-C-restricted ones as well as well-studied HLA-B-restricted ones. Both CMV infection and a matching HLA type were indicated by public TCR beta signatures. General study findings and limits: HLA-C-restricted CMV clonotypes gave the most frequent clonotype in two of eight donors.

TCRdb itself ran the reads through MiXCR, one entry per CDR3 protein. The sample shows 900,000 to 950,000 distinct CDR3 sequences, approximately 31% of them seen only once. From germline, CDR1 is MNHEY and CDR2 SVGAGI. With 7 bases removed from V and 2 bases from J, the gap between germline ends came to 9 bases. The CDR3 is 13 amino acids. In this sample, this clonotype turned up many times. The antigen remains unidentified. Sequenced material: cultured CD8+ T cells from PBMCs, taken from culture after CMV antigen stimulation. The rearrangement links TRBV6-5 to TRBJ2-1; D may be TRBD1 or TRBD2 (5 bases each). The clonotype was recovered from a human donor in good health (CMV status not recorded). Some clones in this sample may be carry-over from other donors' samples. CDR3 bases: TGTGCCAGCAAGACGGGACCCTACAATGAGCAGTTCTTC. Translation gives CASKTGPYNEQFF.